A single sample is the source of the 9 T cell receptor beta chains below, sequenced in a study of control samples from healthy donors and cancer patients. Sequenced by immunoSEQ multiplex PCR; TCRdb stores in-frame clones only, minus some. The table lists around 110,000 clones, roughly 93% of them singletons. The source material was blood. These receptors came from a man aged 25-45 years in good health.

CDR3 coding DNA: TGTGCCAGCAGCCAAAGGGGGCATAGCACTGAAGCTTTCTTT. It is translated as CASSQRGHSTEAFF. The chain carries TRBV3-1 (or the pseudogene TRBV3-2) and TRBJ1-1; 7 positions match TRBD1. Germline V CDR1 and CDR2: LGHDT, YNNKEL (reference sequence). This CDR3 has 14 amino acids. The junction had 4 bases not matched to a gene; V was cut back by 2 bases and J by 4 bases.

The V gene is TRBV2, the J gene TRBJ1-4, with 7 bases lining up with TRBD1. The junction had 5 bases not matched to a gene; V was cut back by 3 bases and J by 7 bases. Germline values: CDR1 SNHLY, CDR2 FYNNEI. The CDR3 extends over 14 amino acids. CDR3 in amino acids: CASSEDRSAEKLFF. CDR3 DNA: TGTGCCAGCAGTGAGGACAGGTCAGCTGAAAAACTGTTTTTT.

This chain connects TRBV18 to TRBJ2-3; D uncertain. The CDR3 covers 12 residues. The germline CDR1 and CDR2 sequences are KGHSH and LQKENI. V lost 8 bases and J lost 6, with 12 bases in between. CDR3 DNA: TGTGCCAGCGGTAGTTTTGGGGATACGCAGTATTTT. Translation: CASGSFGDTQYF.

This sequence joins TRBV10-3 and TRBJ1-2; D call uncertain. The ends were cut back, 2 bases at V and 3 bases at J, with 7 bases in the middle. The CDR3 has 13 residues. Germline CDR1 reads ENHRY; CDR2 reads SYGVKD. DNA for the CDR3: TGTGCCATCAGTGAGAGTCGGGACTATGGCTACACCTTC. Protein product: CAISESRDYGYTF.

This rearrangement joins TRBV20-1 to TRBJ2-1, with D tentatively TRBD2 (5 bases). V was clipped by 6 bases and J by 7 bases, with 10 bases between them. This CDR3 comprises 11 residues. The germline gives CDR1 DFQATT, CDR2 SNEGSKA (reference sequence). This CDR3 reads CSAGRGNEQFF. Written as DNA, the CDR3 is TGCAGTGCAGGACGAGGGAATGAGCAGTTCTTC.

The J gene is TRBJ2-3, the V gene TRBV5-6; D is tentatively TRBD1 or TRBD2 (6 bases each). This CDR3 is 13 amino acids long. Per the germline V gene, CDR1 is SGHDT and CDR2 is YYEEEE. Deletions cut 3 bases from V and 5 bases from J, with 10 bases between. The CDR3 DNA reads TGTGCCAGCAGCTCGGGGGCGAGAGATACGCAGTATTTT. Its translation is CASSSGARDTQYF.

The CDR3: CASSVEGSIYGYTF. The CDR3 DNA reads TGTGCCAGCAGCGTAGAGGGTAGTATCTATGGCTACACCTTC. The chain employs TRBV9 and TRBJ1-2; the D is unclear. The germline V gene has CDR1 SGDLS and CDR2 YYNGEE. CDR3 length equals 14 residues. Trimming cost V 0 bases and J 4 bases, with 10 bases left between them. The whole variable domain, remainder taken from reference TRBV9 and TRBJ1-2, is DSGVTQTPKHLITATGQRVTLRCSPRSGDLSVYWYQQSLDQGLQFLIQYYNGEERAKGNILERFSAQQFPDLHSELNLSSLELGDSALYFCASSVEGSIYGYTFGSGTRLTVV.

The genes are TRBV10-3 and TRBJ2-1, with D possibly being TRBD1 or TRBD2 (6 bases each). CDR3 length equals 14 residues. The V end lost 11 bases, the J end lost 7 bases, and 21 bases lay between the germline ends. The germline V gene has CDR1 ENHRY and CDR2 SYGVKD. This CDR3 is CALRARGVGNEQFF. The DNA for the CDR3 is TGTGCCCTACGGGCGAGGGGGGTAGGTAATGAGCAGTTCTTC.

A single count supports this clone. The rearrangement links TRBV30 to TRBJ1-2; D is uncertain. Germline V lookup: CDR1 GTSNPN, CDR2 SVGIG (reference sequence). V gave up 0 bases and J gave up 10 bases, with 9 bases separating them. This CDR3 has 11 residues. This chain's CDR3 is CAWSVLEDYTF. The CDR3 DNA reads TGTGCCTGGAGTGTGTTAGAGGACTACACCTTC.